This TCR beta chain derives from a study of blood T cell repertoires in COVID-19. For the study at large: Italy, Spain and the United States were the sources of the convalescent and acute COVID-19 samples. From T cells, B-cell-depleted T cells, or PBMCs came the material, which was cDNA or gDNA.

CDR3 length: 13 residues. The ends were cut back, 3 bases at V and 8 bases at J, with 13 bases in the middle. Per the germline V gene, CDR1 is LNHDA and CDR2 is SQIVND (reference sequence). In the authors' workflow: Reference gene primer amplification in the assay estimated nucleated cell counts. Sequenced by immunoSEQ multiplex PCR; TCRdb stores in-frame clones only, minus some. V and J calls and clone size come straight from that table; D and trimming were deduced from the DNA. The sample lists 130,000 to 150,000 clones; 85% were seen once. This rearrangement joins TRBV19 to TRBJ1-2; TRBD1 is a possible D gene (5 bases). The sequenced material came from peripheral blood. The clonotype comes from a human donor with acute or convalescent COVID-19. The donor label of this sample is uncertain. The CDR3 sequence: CASSINRSKGYTF. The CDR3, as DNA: TGTGCCAGTAGTATCAACAGGTCTAAAGGCTACACCTTC.